What follows is one T cell receptor (beta chain) and its context. The antigen is unknown. Germline V gene data show CDR1 as MNHEY and CDR2 as SVGAGI. CDR3 size: 15 residues. After removal of 4 bases from V and 1 base from J, the junction contained 3 bases not matched to a gene. This entry belongs to a study of cytomegalovirus exposure and HLA in healthy donors. Study summary: Out of 150 million to 200 million T cells, an earlier analysis found roughly 100 million unique TCR beta sequences in total. Of roughly 400 genotyped donors, roughly 81% grouped in the Caucasian-associated ancestry cluster.

PCR amplification relied on 60 Vbeta primers (plus 13 Jbeta primers). Assay used: immunoSEQ multiplex PCR; TCRdb lists only in-frame clones, some missing. The repertoire includes some 150,000 clones, around 88% of them detected once, and about 0.93% sits in the top ten. Study findings and constraints: Later analysis revealed greater clonal expansion in HLA-associated TCR beta chains than in equally common others. The study labeled 150 or so TCR beta chains cytomegalovirus-associated.

The chain couples TRBV6-5 to TRBJ2-5; TRBD1 agrees at 10 bases. This sequence was found in a woman in her 30s in good health and CMV-seronegative. Sequenced: PBMCs. CDR3 in amino acids: CASSSDRGPQETQYF. The CDR3, as DNA: TGTGCCAGCAGTTCAGACAGGGGGCCCCAAGAGACCCAGTACTTC.